This T cell receptor (beta chain) comes out of a study of blood T cell repertoires in COVID-19. Overall study: Acute-phase and convalescent COVID-19 samples originated in the United States, Italy and Spain. T cells, B-cell-depleted T cells, or PBMCs supplied cDNA or gDNA.

The V gene's germline CDR1 is LNHDA and CDR2 SQIVND (reference sequence). The CDR3 is made up of 13 amino acids. V lost 7 bases, J lost 6 bases, and 5 bases stayed unmatched. Per the authors' pipeline: Nucleated cell number was recorded as an estimate derived from reference gene primer amplification. Produced via immunoSEQ multiplex PCR; TCRdb's table is partial and in-frame only. The DNA was the basis for D and trimming; V, J and clone size are from that table. The sample yields 80,000 or so clones, roughly 82% seen once. The receptor comes from a human donor in a cohort sampled during active COVID-19. The sequencing sample was made of peripheral blood. This chain uses TRBV19 with TRBJ2-1, with 8 positions matching TRBD2. The DNA for the CDR3 is TGTGCCAGTATCCAGCGGGGGCGCAATGAGCAGTTCTTC. Translation: CASIQRGRNEQFF.